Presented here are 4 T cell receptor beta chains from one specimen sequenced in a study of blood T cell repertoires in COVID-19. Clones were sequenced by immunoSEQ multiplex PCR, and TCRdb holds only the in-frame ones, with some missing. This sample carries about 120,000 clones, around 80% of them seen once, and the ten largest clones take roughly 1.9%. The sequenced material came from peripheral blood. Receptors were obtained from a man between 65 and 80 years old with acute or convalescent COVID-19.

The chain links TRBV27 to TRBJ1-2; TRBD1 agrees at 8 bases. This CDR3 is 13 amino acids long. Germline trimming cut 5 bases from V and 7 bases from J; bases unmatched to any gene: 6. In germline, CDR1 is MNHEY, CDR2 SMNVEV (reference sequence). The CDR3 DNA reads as TGTGCCAGCAGTGTTCAGGGGGCGGGTGGCTACACCTTC. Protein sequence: CASSVQGAGGYTF.

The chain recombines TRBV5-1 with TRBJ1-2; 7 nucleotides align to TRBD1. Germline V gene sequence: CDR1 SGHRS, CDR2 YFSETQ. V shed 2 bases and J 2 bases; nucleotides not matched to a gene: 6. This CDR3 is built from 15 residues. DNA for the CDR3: TGCGCCAGCAGCTTAAGGGACAGCAGGAACTATGGCTACACCTTC. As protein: CASSLRDSRNYGYTF.

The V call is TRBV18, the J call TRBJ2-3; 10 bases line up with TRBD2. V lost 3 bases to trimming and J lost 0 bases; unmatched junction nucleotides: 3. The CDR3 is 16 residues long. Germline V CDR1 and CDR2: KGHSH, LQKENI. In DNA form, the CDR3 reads TGTGCCAGCTCACCCCAGCGGGGGGGTAGCACAGATACGCAGTATTTT. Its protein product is CASSPQRGGSTDTQYF. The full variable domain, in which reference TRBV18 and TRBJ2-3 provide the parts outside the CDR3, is NAGVMQNPRHLVRRRGQEARLRCSPMKGHSHVYWYRQLPEEGLKFMVYLQKENIIDESGMPKERFSAEFPKEGPSILRIQQVVRGDSAAYFCASSPQRGGSTDTQYFGPGTRLTVL.

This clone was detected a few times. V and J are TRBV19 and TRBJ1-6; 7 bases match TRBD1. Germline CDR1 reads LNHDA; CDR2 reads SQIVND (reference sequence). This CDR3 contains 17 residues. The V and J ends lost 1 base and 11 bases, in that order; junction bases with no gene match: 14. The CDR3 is CASSIGSRQGFVTPLHF. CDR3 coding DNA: TGTGCCAGTAGTATAGGGTCACGACAGGGCTTTGTGACACCCCTCCACTTT. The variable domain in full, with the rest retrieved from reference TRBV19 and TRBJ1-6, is DGGITQSPKYLFRKEGQNVTLSCEQNLNHDAMYWYRQDPGQGLRLIYYSQIVNDFQKGDIAEGYSVSREKKESFPLTVTSAQKNPTAFYLCASSIGSRQGFVTPLHFGNGTRLTVT.